Below are 2 T cell receptor beta chains sequenced from a single sample in a study of shared clonotypes between healthy human individuals. Naive CD8 cells lacked CD45RO, underwent positive selection for CCR7 and left out terminally differentiated effector memory CD45RA+ cells. Sequenced by immunoSEQ multiplex PCR; TCRdb stores in-frame clones only, minus some. This table has more than 2 million clones, just under 95% appearing once. The source material was naive CD8+ T cells from PBMCs. These TCRs come from a man aged 18 to 30 in good health. Some clones in this sample may be carry-over from other donors' samples.

This chain joins TRBV15 and TRBJ2-7; D may be TRBD2 (6 bases). The germline V and J ends were trimmed by 5 bases and 0 bases, with 11 bases remaining between them. The CDR3 spans 14 residues. Germline V gene sequence: CDR1 LNHNV, CDR2 YYDKDF (reference sequence). In DNA, the CDR3 is TGTGCCACCAGCCGCCGGGGGTACTCCTACGAGCAGTACTTC. Encoded protein: CATSRRGYSYEQYF. The full variable domain, completed using reference TRBV15 and TRBJ2-7, is DAMVIQNPRYQVTQFGKPVTLSCSQTLNHNVMYWYQQKSSQAPKLLFHYYDKDFNNEADTPDNFQSRRPNTSFCFLDIRSPGLGDTAMYLCATSRRGYSYEQYFGPGTRLTVT.

This clone was observed a single time. The rearrangement joins TRBV7-2 to TRBJ2-7; no clear D gene. Germline V lookup: CDR1 SGHTA, CDR2 FQGNSA. The CDR3 sequence is 13 residues long. Trimming removed 4 bases from V and 4 bases from J, with 11 bases in between. In DNA, the CDR3 is TGTGCCAGCAGCTCCATATCTTTGTACGAGCAGTACTTC. Amino acid sequence: CASSSISLYEQYF.